This T cell receptor (beta chain) comes out of a study of blood T cell repertoires in COVID-19. Looking at the study overall: Specimens from acute and convalescent COVID-19 originated in the United States, Italy and Spain.

Trimming cost V 6 bases and J 4 bases, with 13 bases left between them. The CDR3 has 13 amino acids. CDR1 is WSHSY and CDR2 is SAAADI in the germline V gene. Method: immunoSEQ multiplex PCR; TCRdb's copy keeps in-frame clones and lacks some. The sample shows 190,000 or so clones, roughly 88% of them seen only once. The chain has TRBV10-2 and TRBJ2-7; tentative D call: TRBD2 (6 bases). Material: peripheral blood. The TCR comes from a woman aged 25 to 39 with acute or convalescent COVID-19. In nucleotides, the CDR3 is TGCGCCAGCAGCTCCCTAGGAGGGTACGAGCAGTACTTC. Its translation is CASSSLGGYEQYF.